One T cell receptor (beta chain) is described in this entry. What it binds is unknown. Time point specified: pretreatment peripheral blood. There were between 1 and 8 samples from each patient, taken pretreatment and on-treatment. The data were taken from a study of PD-L1 blockade in urothelial cancer. The protocol was immunoSEQ multiplex PCR, while the TCRdb copy is restricted to in-frame clones and leaves out a portion. The sample yields some 50,000 clones, around nine tenths seen once. The germline gives CDR1 ENHRY, CDR2 SYGVKD. Trimming stripped 5 bases from V and 2 bases from J, with 12 bases between. This CDR3 is 14 amino acids long. Overall study findings and caveats: Tumor-associated clones in the blood of durable-benefit patients grew more at 3 weeks. Clonality of blood TCR below the median before treatment predicted better survival.

The sequence derives from a woman aged 60-75 years with urothelial cancer. Sequenced here: PBMCs, sampled around atezolizumab (anti-PD-L1) treatment. The chain is built from TRBV10-3 and TRBJ2-5; D perhaps matches TRBD1 (6 bases). CDR3 protein: CAISFSDRQETQYF. The CDR3 DNA sequence: TGTGCCATCAGTTTTTCCGACAGGCAAGAGACCCAGTACTTC.